This T cell receptor beta chain was recovered during a study of blood T cells in healthy people across ages. Donor samples were obtained from healthy Caucasian individuals from Russia, aged about 6 to 90. Researchers report isolating at least 6.5 million PBMCs per sample. This CDR3 is built from 18 residues. The germline gives CDR1 SGHTA, CDR2 FQGNSA. V lost 1 base to trimming and J lost 5 bases; unmatched junction nucleotides: 13. This clonotype was picked up many times. A second 7 to 11 cycle PCR used barcoded and J-beta primers. A template-switch adaptor that had 12 random nucleotides put a tag on each cDNA molecule. MiXCR was run by TCRdb on the 5' RACE reads, yielding one entry per CDR3 protein. The sample contains 600,000 or so distinct CDR3 sequences, about 30% of which appear only once.

This chain uses TRBV7-2 with TRBJ1-1; 10 positions match TRBD1. The TCR was taken from a woman older than 75 in good health. Sequencing used blood. CDR3 protein: CASSLVGQGRGRGTEAFF. The DNA for the CDR3 is TGTGCCAGCAGCTTAGTGGGACAGGGGCGAGGAAGGGGGACTGAAGCTTTCTTT.